This T cell receptor (beta chain) was identified during a study of CD8 T cells in ankylosing spondylitis. Broader study findings: Disease-associated clonotypes exhibited CD8+ identity and were relatively infrequent in peripheral blood. The authors reported significant enrichment of disease-linked clones in matched ankylosing spondylitis synovial fluid. What appeared characteristic of ankylosing spondylitis blood was a TCR beta motif of eight highly homologous variants.

Libraries of TCR beta came from quantitative 5'-RACE with molecular barcodes. TCRdb fed the 5' RACE reads into MiXCR, producing one record per CDR3 protein. Seen here are under 150,000 distinct CDR3 sequences, around 9.7% observed once, and the top ten hold approximately 3.6%. This clonotype was detected only a few times. Its matching antigen is unknown. There are 12 residues in the CDR3. Trimming stripped 5 bases from V and 2 bases from J, with 10 bases between. Germline V gene data show CDR1 as SQVTM and CDR2 as ANQGSEA. The sample comprised blood, either unsorted or a sorted T cell fraction (not recorded which). V gene TRBV29-1 combines with J gene TRBJ2-7, with a tentative D call TRBD1 (6 bases). This clonotype was obtained from a male donor with ankylosing spondylitis or in good health (not recorded which). The CDR3 spells CSVRAGAYEQYF. Here the CDR3 DNA reads TGCAGCGTTCGGGCAGGGGCCTACGAGCAGTACTTC.